These T cell receptor beta chains were read from a single sample in a study of glioma-infiltrating T cells after dendritic cell vaccination. Generated by immunoSEQ multiplex PCR, the TCRdb table keeps only in-frame clones and is missing some. The sample has tens of thousands of clones, 75% to 90% seen once; the top ten hold about 5%. The sequencing used blood, collected after dendritic cell vaccination. Receptors originate from a human donor with glioblastoma. CDR3s include the opening cysteine and the closing phenylalanine or tryptophan. Each record gives: CDR3 length, clone size, V gene, J gene, D gene, CDR3 DNA, CDR3 protein. A D gene is named only where the DNA matches it firmly. Clone sizes are given selectively: once, few, many, or a class where the clone is expanded.

CDR3 length: 13
clone size: once
V gene: TRBV5-1
J gene: TRBJ1-2
D gene: TRBD1
CDR3 DNA: TGCGCCAGCAGCTCGGGACAGGGGAAAGGCTACACCTTC
CDR3 protein: CASSSGQGKGYTF

CDR3 length: 15
clone size: .
V gene: TRBV10-3
J gene: TRBJ2-2
D gene: .
CDR3 DNA: TGTGCCATCCCGGCTAGCGCTCCGAACACCGGGGAGCTGTTTTTT
CDR3 protein: CAIPASAPNTGELFF

CDR3 length: 14
clone size: .
V gene: TRBV5-1
J gene: TRBJ1-3
D gene: .
CDR3 DNA: TGCGCCAGCAGCTTGGGGGACTTAGGAAACACCATATATTTT
CDR3 protein: CASSLGDLGNTIYF

CDR3 length: 14
clone size: .
V gene: TRBV2
J gene: TRBJ2-1
D gene: TRBD2
CDR3 DNA: TGTGCCGGCCTCCTACTAGCGGGTCGTCATGAGCAGTTCTTC
CDR3 protein: CAGLLLAGRHEQFF

CDR3 length: 16
clone size: .
V gene: TRBV4-1
J gene: TRBJ1-6
D gene: TRBD1
CDR3 DNA: TGCGCCAGCAGCCATGGGGTGAACAGGGGGAATTCACCCCTCCACTTT
CDR3 protein: CASSHGVNRGNSPLHF

CDR3 length: 13
clone size: .
V gene: TRBV7-9
J gene: TRBJ2-5
D gene: TRBD1
CDR3 DNA: TGTGCCAGCACAGACAGGGTGGGAGAGACCCAGTACTTC
CDR3 protein: CASTDRVGETQYF

CDR3 length: 15
clone size: .
V gene: TRBV7-9
J gene: TRBJ2-1
D gene: TRBD2
CDR3 DNA: TGTGCCAGCAGCCCCCGAGGGACTATAGGCAATGAGCAGTTCTTC
CDR3 protein: CASSPRGTIGNEQFF

CDR3 length: 14
clone size: .
V gene: TRBV25-1
J gene: TRBJ2-7
D gene: .
CDR3 DNA: TGTGCCAGCAGTGAAAGCGGCCTCCCCTACGAGCAGTACTTC
CDR3 protein: CASSESGLPYEQYF

CDR3 length: 15
clone size: once
V gene: TRBV27
J gene: TRBJ2-5
D gene: TRBD2
CDR3 DNA: TGTGCCAGCAGCGAAGGGACTAGCGGATTAGAGACCCAGTACTTC
CDR3 protein: CASSEGTSGLETQYF

CDR3 length: 13
clone size: .
V gene: TRBV28
J gene: TRBJ2-7
D gene: TRBD1
CDR3 DNA: TGTGCCAGCAGGACAGGGCACACCTACGAGCAGTACTTC
CDR3 protein: CASRTGHTYEQYF

CDR3 length: 14
clone size: .
V gene: TRBV7-9
J gene: TRBJ1-1
D gene: .
CDR3 DNA: TGTGCCAGCAGCTTAGCTGGCGGAGGCACTGAAGCTTTCTTT
CDR3 protein: CASSLAGGGTEAFF

CDR3 length: 14
clone size: once
V gene: TRBV9
J gene: TRBJ1-4
D gene: .
CDR3 DNA: TGTGCCACCGGCAGAGGTTCAGTTAATGAAAAACTGTTTTTT
CDR3 protein: CATGRGSVNEKLFF

CDR3 length: 18
clone size: .
V gene: TRBV7-2
J gene: TRBJ2-7
D gene: TRBD1
CDR3 DNA: TGTGCCAGCAGCTTAAGGGGGCTAGTGAGAACGGGGTGGATGGAGCAGTACTTC
CDR3 protein: CASSLRGLVRTGWMEQYF

CDR3 length: 13
clone size: .
V gene: TRBV7-9
J gene: TRBJ2-1
D gene: TRBD1
CDR3 DNA: TGTGCCAGCAGCTTTGACAGGGGGTTTAGTCAGTTCTTC
CDR3 protein: CASSFDRGFSQFF

CDR3 length: 14
clone size: .
V gene: TRBV5-8
J gene: TRBJ2-1
D gene: TRBD2
CDR3 DNA: TGTGCCAGCAGCCGAACTAGCGGGAGTTATGAGCAGTTCTTC
CDR3 protein: CASSRTSGSYEQFF

CDR3 length: 15
clone size: .
V gene: TRBV19
J gene: TRBJ2-4
D gene: TRBD1
CDR3 DNA: TGTGCCAGTAGTATTCTTGGGACAGGGGGCTACATTCAGTACTTC
CDR3 protein: CASSILGTGGYIQYF

CDR3 length: 17
clone size: .
V gene: TRBV5-6
J gene: TRBJ2-7
D gene: TRBD2
CDR3 DNA: TGTGCCAGCAGCGCTCCTGGACTAGCGGAGAACTTTTACGAGCAGTACTTC
CDR3 protein: CASSAPGLAENFYEQYF

CDR3 length: 13
clone size: .
V gene: TRBV4-1
J gene: TRBJ2-5
D gene: TRBD2
CDR3 DNA: TGCGCCAGCAGCCAAGTGCGGGGGGAGACCCAGTACTTC
CDR3 protein: CASSQVRGETQYF

CDR3 length: 15
clone size: .
V gene: TRBV19
J gene: TRBJ2-3
D gene: TRBD1
CDR3 DNA: TGTGCCAGTAGTAGAACCGGGACAGGGGGAGATACGCAGTATTTT
CDR3 protein: CASSRTGTGGDTQYF

CDR3 length: 14
clone size: .
V gene: TRBV5-1
J gene: TRBJ2-7
D gene: TRBD1
CDR3 DNA: TGCGCCAGCAGCTGGACCGGGACAGGGGACGAGCAGTACTTC
CDR3 protein: CASSWTGTGDEQYF

CDR3 length: 17
clone size: .
V gene: TRBV19
J gene: TRBJ2-3
D gene: TRBD1
CDR3 DNA: TGTGCCAGTAGTACACTCCCGGGACAGGGATCATCAGATACGCAGTATTTT
CDR3 protein: CASSTLPGQGSSDTQYF

CDR3 length: 16
clone size: .
V gene: TRBV11-2
J gene: TRBJ2-4
D gene: .
CDR3 DNA: TGTGCCAGCAGCGAATATAGCGGCATGGCCAAAAACATTCAGTACTTC
CDR3 protein: CASSEYSGMAKNIQYF

CDR3 length: 13
clone size: .
V gene: TRBV9
J gene: TRBJ1-5
D gene: .
CDR3 DNA: TGTGCCAGCAGCGTAGGGGGGGGGCAGCCCCAGCATTTT
CDR3 protein: CASSVGGGQPQHF

CDR3 length: 15
clone size: .
V gene: TRBV6-5
J gene: TRBJ1-1
D gene: TRBD1
CDR3 DNA: TGTGCCAGCAGCCCGGATCGGACAGGGAACACTGAAGCTTTCTTT
CDR3 protein: CASSPDRTGNTEAFF

CDR3 length: 14
clone size: .
V gene: TRBV6-5
J gene: TRBJ1-6
D gene: TRBD1
CDR3 DNA: TGTGCCAGCAGAACACAGGGGAATAATTCACCCCTCCACTTT
CDR3 protein: CASRTQGNNSPLHF

CDR3 length: 14
clone size: .
V gene: TRBV28
J gene: TRBJ1-1
D gene: TRBD1
CDR3 DNA: TGTGCCAGCAATCGGGGGACAGTGAACACTGAAGCTTTCTTT
CDR3 protein: CASNRGTVNTEAFF

CDR3 length: 15
clone size: .
V gene: TRBV27
J gene: TRBJ1-6
D gene: TRBD1
CDR3 DNA: TGTGCCAGCAGTTTATCAGGACAGGGGAATTCACCCCTCCACTTT
CDR3 protein: CASSLSGQGNSPLHF

CDR3 length: 16
clone size: once
V gene: TRBV27
J gene: TRBJ2-1
D gene: TRBD2
CDR3 DNA: TGTGCCAGCAGTTTCGGGACTAGCGGGAGTGGCAATGAGCAGTTCTTC
CDR3 protein: CASSFGTSGSGNEQFF

CDR3 length: 15
clone size: .
V gene: TRBV28
J gene: TRBJ1-2
D gene: TRBD1
CDR3 DNA: TGTGCCAGCAGTGAGACAGGGGGTAGGAGCTATGGCTACACCTTC
CDR3 protein: CASSETGGRSYGYTF

CDR3 length: 13
clone size: .
V gene: TRBV7-2
J gene: TRBJ2-3
D gene: .
CDR3 DNA: TGTGCCAGCAGAATAGACAGAACAGATACGCAGTATTTT
CDR3 protein: CASRIDRTDTQYF

CDR3 length: 15
clone size: few
V gene: TRBV21-1
J gene: TRBJ2-7
D gene: .
CDR3 DNA: TGTGCCAGCAGCAAAGTTATAGCGGGAGGATACGAGCAGTACTTC
CDR3 protein: CASSKVIAGGYEQYF

CDR3 length: 13
clone size: .
V gene: TRBV6-5
J gene: TRBJ1-1
D gene: .
CDR3 DNA: TGTGCCAGCAGCCCCCCCCATAGCCCTGAAGCTTTCTTT
CDR3 protein: CASSPPHSPEAFF

CDR3 length: 18
clone size: once
V gene: TRBV14
J gene: TRBJ2-1
D gene: TRBD2
CDR3 DNA: TGTGCCAGCAGCCAGCAACGACTAGCGGGAGCTACCTACAATGAGCAGTTCTTC
CDR3 protein: CASSQQRLAGATYNEQFF

CDR3 length: 14
clone size: .
V gene: TRBV7-9
J gene: TRBJ2-5
D gene: .
CDR3 DNA: TGTGCCAGCAGCTTCGGTGAGGGCCTTCAGACCCAGTACTTC
CDR3 protein: CASSFGEGLQTQYF

CDR3 length: 16
clone size: .
V gene: TRBV27
J gene: TRBJ2-7
D gene: .
CDR3 DNA: TGTGCCAGCAGTTCACCCGGGACTTGGGGCTCCTACGAGCAGTACTTC
CDR3 protein: CASSSPGTWGSYEQYF

CDR3 length: 12
clone size: .
V gene: TRBV6-5
J gene: TRBJ1-1
D gene: .
CDR3 DNA: TGTGCCAGCGGGAGGGGGAATGTACGTCCGGAGTTT
CDR3 protein: CASGRGNVRPEF

CDR3 length: 12
clone size: .
V gene: TRBV28
J gene: TRBJ1-5
D gene: .
CDR3 DNA: TGTGCCTCCCAGGGGAGCAATCAGCCCCAGCATTTT
CDR3 protein: CASQGSNQPQHF

CDR3 length: 15
clone size: .
V gene: TRBV6-5
J gene: TRBJ1-3
D gene: TRBD1
CDR3 DNA: TGTGCCAGCAGTTTCCAGGGGGCGCGTGGAAACACCATATATTTT
CDR3 protein: CASSFQGARGNTIYF

CDR3 length: 14
clone size: .
V gene: TRBV4-1
J gene: TRBJ1-1
D gene: .
CDR3 DNA: TGCGCCAGCAGCCAAGAATGGAGTTACTCGGGGGCTTTCTTT
CDR3 protein: CASSQEWSYSGAFF

CDR3 length: 15
clone size: .
V gene: TRBV7-9
J gene: TRBJ1-2
D gene: .
CDR3 DNA: TGTGCCAGCAGCTTAAACCCAGGCGCAACCTATGGCTACACCTTC
CDR3 protein: CASSLNPGATYGYTF

CDR3 length: 13
clone size: .
V gene: TRBV18
J gene: TRBJ2-7
D gene: .
CDR3 DNA: TGTGCCAGCTCACCACGGGACTTTTACGAGCAGTACTTC
CDR3 protein: CASSPRDFYEQYF

CDR3 length: 12
clone size: .
V gene: TRBV27
J gene: TRBJ1-1
D gene: .
CDR3 DNA: TGTGCCAGCAGTTTGTCCCGGAGGGAAGCTTTCTTT
CDR3 protein: CASSLSRREAFF

CDR3 length: 19
clone size: .
V gene: TRBV27
J gene: TRBJ2-3
D gene: .
CDR3 DNA: TGTGCCAGCAGTTTCAAAGCCCCGGTTTTAGCGGTAGACACAGATACGCAGTATTTT
CDR3 protein: CASSFKAPVLAVDTDTQYF

CDR3 length: 14
clone size: .
V gene: TRBV19
J gene: TRBJ1-2
D gene: TRBD1
CDR3 DNA: TGTGCCAGTAGTATGGGCAGGGGGCCCTCTGGCTACACCTTC
CDR3 protein: CASSMGRGPSGYTF

CDR3 length: 15
clone size: .
V gene: TRBV5-1
J gene: TRBJ2-1
D gene: .
CDR3 DNA: TGCGCCAGCAGCTTGGTGGGGGGAACCTACAATGAGCAGTTCTTC
CDR3 protein: CASSLVGGTYNEQFF

CDR3 length: 16
clone size: .
V gene: TRBV14
J gene: TRBJ2-7
D gene: TRBD2
CDR3 DNA: TGTGCCAGCAGCCTGCGTAGCGGGAGGGGGATCTACGAGCAGTACTTC
CDR3 protein: CASSLRSGRGIYEQYF